The 29 T cell receptor beta chains in this list originate from one sample, sequenced in a study of glioma-infiltrating T cells after dendritic cell vaccination. Using immunoSEQ multiplex PCR, the repertoire was profiled, and TCRdb retains in-frame clones only, with some absent. The profile shows roughly 90,000 clones, about nine tenths of them singletons. This sample comprised blood, obtained before dendritic cell vaccination. The receptors come from a human donor with glioblastoma.

The chain uses TRBV19 and TRBJ2-1; D might be TRBD2 (6 bases). The CDR3 is made up of 14 amino acids. Between the trimmed V and J ends, which lost 3 bases and 6 bases, there was a span of 12 bases. Germline values: CDR1 LNHDA, CDR2 SQIVND (reference sequence). The CDR3 nucleotides read TGTGCCAGTAGTATCGGGGGTGGGGGCAATGAGCAGTTCTTC. Encoded protein: CASSIGGGGNEQFF.

The rearrangement links TRBV7-9 to TRBJ1-4; 9 nucleotides match TRBD1. CDR1 is SEHNR and CDR2 is FQNEAQ in the germline V gene (reference sequence). V lost 5 bases, J lost 6 bases, and 7 bases stayed unmatched. CDR3 length: 15 residues. For the CDR3, the DNA is TGTGCCAGCAGCACGGCACAGGGGGCGGATGAAAAACTGTTTTTT. Translation: CASSTAQGADEKLFF.

V usage is TRBV27 and J usage is TRBJ2-4; a possible D gene is TRBD2 (5 bases). The CDR3 loop spans 13 amino acids. Trimming removed 0 bases from V and 8 bases from J, with 8 bases in between. The V gene's germline CDR1 is MNHEY and CDR2 SMNVEV (reference sequence). The CDR3 loop is CASSLSYGDIQYF. The CDR3 nucleotides read TGTGCCAGCAGTTTATCCTACGGGGACATTCAGTACTTC.

The chain uses TRBV7-9 and TRBJ1-3; the match to TRBD1 covers 8 bases. The length of the CDR3 is 15 residues. V lost 5 bases, J lost 4 bases, and 7 bases stayed unmatched. From germline, CDR1 is SEHNR and CDR2 FQNEAQ (reference sequence). The DNA for the CDR3 is TGTGCCAGCAGCCATAGACAGGGGCAAGGAAACACCATATATTTT. Amino acids: CASSHRQGQGNTIYF.

V gene TRBV7-2 combines with J gene TRBJ2-7; no firm D call. This CDR3 spans 14 amino acids. With 5 bases removed from V and 0 bases from J, the gap between germline ends came to 11 bases. CDR1 and CDR2 from the germline V gene are SGHTA and FQGNSA. The DNA for the CDR3 is TGTGCCAGCAGCCCGACTTTTAGCTCCTACGAGCAGTACTTC. Encoded protein: CASSPTFSSYEQYF.

This clone has ten or more counts. The chain's CDR3 is CASSLEWAGGLDEQFF. The CDR3, as DNA: TGTGCCAGCAGCTTAGAATGGGCGGGAGGGCTCGATGAGCAGTTCTTC. The chain couples TRBV7-9 to TRBJ2-1, with 9 nucleotides matching TRBD2. The junction had 9 bases not matched to a gene; V was cut back by 1 base and J by 8 bases. Germline CDR1 and CDR2: SEHNR and FQNEAQ (reference sequence). The CDR3 length is 16 residues.

J is TRBJ1-1 and V is TRBV5-1, with D hard to call. Germline CDR1 reads SGHRS; CDR2 reads YFSETQ. The germline V and J ends were trimmed by 0 bases and 3 bases, with 6 bases remaining between them. There are 13 residues in the CDR3. The CDR3 DNA follows: TGCGCCAGCAGCTTGGACGAGGACACTGAAGCTTTCTTT. Translating gives CASSLDEDTEAFF.

This clone has more than one count but fewer than ten. The V call is TRBV2, the J call TRBJ1-3, with no clear D. V was trimmed by 3 bases and J by 0 bases, leaving 12 bases between them. There are 16 residues in the CDR3. Germline V gene sequence: CDR1 SNHLY, CDR2 FYNNEI. The CDR3 is CASSDPGLSSGNTIYF. Written as DNA, the CDR3 is TGTGCCAGCAGTGACCCAGGCCTTTCCTCTGGAAACACCATATATTTT. The complete variable domain, with remaining parts taken from reference TRBV2 and TRBJ1-3, reads EPEVTQTPSHQVTQMGQEVILRCVPISNHLYFYWYRQILGQKVEFLVSFYNNEISEKSEIFDDQFSVERPDGSNFTLKIRSTKLEDSAMYFCASSDPGLSSGNTIYFGEGSWLTVV.

The chain links TRBV5-6 to TRBJ1-3; tentatively, D is TRBD1 (6 bases). The germline CDR1 and CDR2 sequences are SGHDT and YYEEEE. V was cut by 2 bases and J by 3 bases, with 15 bases left in between. This CDR3 spans 16 amino acids. The CDR3 loop is CASSFIPGEGGNTIYF. As DNA, the CDR3 is TGTGCCAGCAGCTTCATTCCAGGGGAAGGTGGAAACACCATATATTTT.

The chain combines TRBV9 with TRBJ1-2, with D possibly TRBD1 on 5 matching bases. Germline-derived CDR1 and CDR2 are SGDLS and YYNGEE. Trimming pared 3 bases from V and 8 bases from J, leaving 17 bases between. This CDR3 contains 14 residues. DNA for the CDR3: TGTGCCAGCAGCGCTTCGATTACGACAGTCGGCTACACCTTC. Protein: CASSASITTVGYTF.

V gene TRBV18 combines with J gene TRBJ1-5; 8 bases fit TRBD1. This CDR3 is built from 15 residues. Germline lookup yields CDR1 KGHSH and CDR2 LQKENI. J was trimmed by 5 bases and V by 0 bases; bases with no gene match: 3. For the CDR3, the DNA is TGTGCCAGCTCACCACCGCAGGGGGCGGATCAGCCCCAGCATTTT. It translates to CASSPPQGADQPQHF.

The CDR3 region is CASSLEGGFSGPSYEQYF. CDR3 DNA sequence: TGCGCCAGCAGCTTGGAGGGTGGGTTTAGCGGACCATCCTACGAGCAGTACTTC. V is TRBV5-1 and J is TRBJ2-7; D may be TRBD2 (6 bases). V was pared by 0 bases and J by 1 base, with 20 bases between. Germline assignment: CDR1 SGHRS and CDR2 YFSETQ. The CDR3 runs to 18 residues.

The chain joins TRBV9 to TRBJ1-2; D unclear. The CDR3 runs to 14 residues. The germline V and J ends were trimmed by 3 bases and 5 bases, with 14 bases remaining between them. Germline CDR1 SGDLS, CDR2 YYNGEE. CDR3 DNA sequence: TGTGCCAGCAGCGCCGGGCGGAGGGTGTATGGCTACACCTTC. It is translated as CASSAGRRVYGYTF. Drawing the rest from reference TRBV9 and TRBJ1-2, the complete variable domain is DSGVTQTPKHLITATGQRVTLRCSPRSGDLSVYWYQQSLDQGLQFLIQYYNGEERAKGNILERFSAQQFPDLHSELNLSSLELGDSALYFCASSAGRRVYGYTFGSGTRLTVV.

The CDR3 region has the DNA TGTGCCAGCAGTTTATCCACCGGTGTAGGCGGGGAGACCCAGTACTTC. This encodes CASSLSTGVGGETQYF. This chain links TRBV27 with TRBJ2-5; TRBD2 might be the D (5 bases). The CDR3 extends over 16 amino acids. Germline values: CDR1 MNHEY, CDR2 SMNVEV (reference sequence). V was pared by 0 bases and J by 5 bases, with 16 bases between.

This sequence joins TRBV27 and TRBJ1-2; the match to TRBD1 covers 9 bases. The germline V gene encodes CDR1 MNHEY and CDR2 SMNVEV (reference sequence). The ends lost 8 bases at V and 4 bases at J; junction bases unmatched: 8. CDR3 length: 14 residues. The CDR3 sequence: CASGTTGGSYGYTF. As DNA, the CDR3 is TGTGCCAGCGGAACGACAGGGGGGAGCTATGGCTACACCTTC.

The rearrangement uses TRBV4-3 and TRBJ1-2; D remains unclear. V gave up 0 bases and J gave up 3 bases, with 8 bases separating them. Germline V gives CDR1 LGHNA, CDR2 YSLEER. CDR3 length: 14 residues. CDR3 protein: CASSQESGDYGYTF. CDR3 nucleotides: TGCGCCAGCAGCCAAGAGAGCGGGGACTATGGCTACACCTTC.

V usage is TRBV7-2 and J usage is TRBJ2-1; 10 bases line up with TRBD1. Germline CDR1 and CDR2: SGHTA and FQGNSA. CDR3 size: 16 residues. The J segment lost 10 bases and the V segment lost 2 bases, leaving 11 bases of the junction unmatched. The CDR3 is CASSLMGTGEGLEQFF. CDR3 DNA sequence: TGTGCCAGCAGCTTAATGGGGACAGGGGAGGGGTTGGAGCAGTTCTTC.

This CDR3 is CASSQQGAGQPQHF. The DNA of the CDR3 is TGTGCCAGCAGCCAACAGGGGGCTGGTCAGCCCCAGCATTTT. The chain joins TRBV14 to TRBJ1-5, with TRBD1 matching over 8 bases. The CDR3 is 14 amino acids. Germline values: CDR1 SGHDN, CDR2 FVKESK. Losses at the gene ends were 2 bases for V and 6 bases for J; bases not matched to a gene: 3.

The rearrangement links TRBV5-1 to TRBJ2-5, with 10 bases aligning to TRBD2. Germline V gene lookup returns CDR1 SGHRS and CDR2 YFSETQ. This CDR3 is built from 20 residues. Unmatched junction bases numbered 28, after V lost 9 bases and J lost 5 bases. CDR3 sequence (DNA): TGCGCCATCCAAGTTGACGACGGGACTAGCGAGAATCCCAAGAGTGAGACCCAGTACTTC. Translation gives CAIQVDDGTSENPKSETQYF.

The chain uses TRBV2 and TRBJ1-1; D gene unclear. Germline CDR1 reads SNHLY; CDR2 reads FYNNEI. The length of the CDR3 is 14 residues. V gave up 6 bases and J gave up 4 bases, with 15 bases separating them. CDR3 sequence reads: CASSLAGMGTEAFF. CDR3 DNA: TGTGCCAGCAGCCTGGCGGGGATGGGCACTGAAGCTTTCTTT.

V gene TRBV7-8 combines with J gene TRBJ2-7; 7 bases are shared with TRBD1. Germline trimming cut 7 bases from V and 5 bases from J; bases unmatched to any gene: 11. This CDR3 has 14 residues. Germline V CDR1 and CDR2: SGHVS, FQNEAQ. CDR3 loop: CASISRDRVDEQYF. The CDR3 DNA follows: TGTGCCAGCATTTCCCGAGACAGGGTCGACGAGCAGTACTTC. The full variable domain, rest sourced from reference TRBV7-8 and TRBJ2-7, is GAGVSQSPRYKVAKRGQDVALRCDPISGHVSLFWYQQALGQGPEFLTYFQNEAQLDKSGLPSDRFFAERPEGSVSTLKIQRTQQEDSAVYLCASISRDRVDEQYFGPGTRLTVT.

The J gene is TRBJ2-5, the V gene TRBV4-1; 7 positions agree with TRBD1. The J segment lost 0 bases and the V segment lost 1 base, leaving 2 bases of the junction unmatched. Per the germline V gene, CDR1 is MGHRA and CDR2 is YSYEKL. The CDR3 covers 15 residues. The chain's CDR3 is CASSQVGTDQETQYF. The CDR3 region has the DNA TGCGCCAGCAGCCAAGTAGGGACAGACCAAGAGACCCAGTACTTC.

V usage is TRBV6-5 and J usage is TRBJ2-3, with 9 bases lining up with TRBD2. Germline V gene sequence: CDR1 MNHEY, CDR2 SVGAGI. The CDR3 consists of 16 residues. Trimming cost V 2 bases and J 3 bases; bases outside gene matches: 6. For the CDR3, the DNA is TGTGCCAGCAGTTACCTAGCGGGGAAGGGGACAGATACGCAGTATTTT. It yields the protein CASSYLAGKGTDTQYF.

The V call is TRBV29-1, the J call TRBJ2-3, with a weak D call TRBD1 (6 bases). Deletions cut 5 bases from V and 8 bases from J, with 20 bases between. CDR1 and CDR2 from the germline V gene are SQVTM and ANQGSEA. The CDR3 has 14 residues. CDR3 sequence reads: CSVSGTSAVATQYF. The CDR3 DNA sequence: TGCAGCGTTTCCGGGACATCCGCGGTAGCTACGCAGTATTTT.

The chain is built from TRBV9 and TRBJ2-2, with 8 positions matching TRBD2. J was trimmed by 0 bases and V by 5 bases; bases with no gene match: 6. Germline values: CDR1 SGDLS, CDR2 YYNGEE. The CDR3 length is 16 residues. This CDR3 reads CASRETAGANTGELFF. The CDR3 DNA reads TGTGCCAGCAGAGAGACAGCGGGAGCGAACACCGGGGAGCTGTTTTTT.

The chain employs TRBV15 and TRBJ1-1, with 7 bases matching TRBD1. The germline gives CDR1 LNHNV, CDR2 YYDKDF (reference sequence). This CDR3 region has 17 residues. Trimming at V came to 3 bases and at J to 7 bases, leaving 17 bases not matched to a gene. As DNA, the CDR3 is TGTGCCACCAGCAGCCGATCCAGAGGGGGCCCCGTCTATGAAGCTTTCTTT. Protein product: CATSSRSRGGPVYEAFF.

The gene calls are TRBV6-1 and TRBJ2-7; 14 nucleotides agree with TRBD2. This CDR3 spans 15 amino acids. V shed 4 bases and J 4 bases; nucleotides not matched to a gene: 3. CDR1 and CDR2 from the germline V gene are MNHNS and SASEGT. The CDR3 DNA is TGTGCCAGCAGTGTGGGACTAGCGGGGGTTTACGAGCAGTACTTC. This encodes CASSVGLAGVYEQYF.

The chain couples TRBV12-5 to TRBJ1-1; TRBD1 agrees at 9 bases. The CDR3 extends over 13 amino acids. The trim removed 6 bases at V and 5 bases at J, leaving 4 bases unmatched. Germline loops: CDR1 LGHNT, CDR2 FRNRAP. The CDR3 loop is CASGGTGRTEAFF. The CDR3 DNA follows: TGTGCTAGTGGGGGGACAGGGAGAACTGAAGCTTTCTTT.

J is TRBJ2-7 and V is TRBV7-2; 8 nucleotides match TRBD1. Germline trimming cut 6 bases from V and 6 bases from J; bases unmatched to any gene: 10. The CDR3 totals 14 residues. CDR1 is SGHTA, CDR2 FQGNSA, per germline. The CDR3 loop is CASRKGQGFGEQYF. For the CDR3, the DNA is TGTGCCAGCAGGAAAGGACAGGGCTTTGGCGAGCAGTACTTC.